These 11 T cell receptor beta chains were sequenced from one sample in a study of blood T cell repertoires in COVID-19. Profiled with immunoSEQ multiplex PCR; TCRdb holds only in-frame clones, not every one. The sample includes roughly 93,000 clones, 85% to 90% of them seen just once. The specimen sequenced was peripheral blood. These receptors all come from a human donor in a cohort sampled during active COVID-19.

The chain has TRBV5-5 and TRBJ2-5; possibly TRBD1 for D (5 bases). CDR1 SGHKS and CDR2 YYEKEE come from the germline V gene (reference sequence). The V and J ends lost 4 bases and 0 bases respectively, with 16 bases between them. The CDR3 sequence is 16 residues long. The CDR3 coding sequence is TGTGCCAGCAGCGTGGACCCTCACAGGTACCAAGAGACCCAGTACTTC. It translates to CASSVDPHRYQETQYF.

This rearrangement joins TRBV7-3 to TRBJ2-7; D is possibly TRBD2 (5 bases). Germline V CDR1 and CDR2: SGHTA, FQGTGA. The V end lost 0 bases, the J end lost 1 base, and 7 bases lay between the germline ends. The CDR3 sequence is 14 residues long. CDR3 nucleotides: TGTGCCAGCAGCTTAACGGCGGGTTCCTACGAGCAGTACTTC. Its translation is CASSLTAGSYEQYF.

The chain couples TRBV29-1 to TRBJ2-7; 7 nucleotides agree with TRBD2. J was trimmed by 5 bases and V by 7 bases; bases with no gene match: 5. From germline, CDR1 is SQVTM and CDR2 ANQGSEA. The CDR3 consists of 11 residues. DNA of the CDR3: TGCAGCGCCCGAGGGACTAACGAGCAGTACTTC. Translation gives CSARGTNEQYF.

The genes are TRBV28 and TRBJ2-5, with 7 nucleotides matching TRBD2. The germline V gene has CDR1 MDHEN and CDR2 SYDVKM. The V gene end was trimmed by 4 bases and the J gene end by 3 bases; junction bases not matched to a gene: 11. This CDR3 comprises 16 residues. CDR3 sequence (DNA): TGTGCCAGCAGTTCTTATGGCGGGAGAAAGGAAGAGACCCAGTACTTC. This codes for CASSSYGGRKEETQYF.

The J gene is TRBJ1-4, the V gene TRBV28; D possibly corresponds to TRBD1 (5 bases). The CDR3 runs 17 residues. Germline values: CDR1 MDHEN, CDR2 SYDVKM. The V end was cut by 4 bases, the J end by 5 bases, with 20 bases between. This CDR3 is CASSSTPHRLSNEKLFF. The CDR3 DNA sequence: TGTGCCAGCAGTTCCACCCCCCACAGGCTAAGCAATGAAAAACTGTTTTTT.

The sample holds one count of this clone. This rearrangement joins TRBV5-6 to TRBJ1-6; D gene unclear. Germline V gene sequence: CDR1 SGHDT, CDR2 YYEEEE. The CDR3 totals 15 residues. V was pared by 0 bases and J by 7 bases, with 11 bases between. The CDR3 nucleotides read TGTGCCAGCAGCTTGGAACGGAGAGCCAATTCACCCCTCCACTTT. This encodes CASSLERRANSPLHF.

The V call is TRBV3-1 (or the pseudogene TRBV3-2), the J call TRBJ1-2; TRBD1 matches 7 bases. The CDR3 has 14 residues. Losses at the gene ends were 3 bases for V and 2 bases for J; bases not matched to a gene: 3. Germline values: CDR1 LGHDT, CDR2 YNNKEL (reference sequence). CDR3 coding DNA: TGTGCCAGCAGCCAGACAGGGATCAACTATGGCTACACCTTC. Its translation: CASSQTGINYGYTF.

This chain uses TRBV6-5 with TRBJ1-2; D perhaps matches TRBD1 (6 bases). V lost 9 bases and J lost 4, with 18 bases in between. This CDR3 has 14 amino acids. Germline-derived CDR1 and CDR2 are MNHEY and SVGAGI. The CDR3 DNA follows: TGTGCCAGTTACACAGGGTCGTGGGGCTATGGCTACACCTTC. Translated: CASYTGSWGYGYTF.

The V gene is TRBV10-3, the J gene TRBJ2-5, with 11 bases that match TRBD2. This CDR3 has 14 residues. V was clipped by 11 bases and J by 1 base; unmatched bases: 6. CDR1 and CDR2 from the germline V gene are ENHRY and SYGVKD. CDR3 coding DNA: TGTGCCGCCACTAGCGGGGGCCCCCAAGAGACCCAGTACTTC. Its translation: CAATSGGPQETQYF.

CDR3 nucleotide sequence: TGTGCCAGCAGCCACTCCCCCCAGGGGAATGAGCAGTTCTTC. The encoded protein is CASSHSPQGNEQFF. V gene TRBV5-8 combines with J gene TRBJ2-1; D is possibly TRBD1 (6 bases). The V gene's germline CDR1 is SGHTS and CDR2 YDEGEE. The CDR3 is 14 amino acids. The germline V and J ends were trimmed by 4 bases and 7 bases, with 15 bases remaining between them.

V and J are TRBV15 and TRBJ2-1; 9 positions agree with TRBD1. Germline CDR1 LNHNV, CDR2 YYDKDF (reference sequence). Trimming removed 4 bases from V and 7 bases from J; junction bases left unmatched: 11. The CDR3 consists of 16 residues. The CDR3 loop reads CATSTQGGQGGNEQFF. Written as DNA, the CDR3 is TGTGCCACCAGCACCCAAGGGGGACAGGGTGGGAATGAGCAGTTCTTC.